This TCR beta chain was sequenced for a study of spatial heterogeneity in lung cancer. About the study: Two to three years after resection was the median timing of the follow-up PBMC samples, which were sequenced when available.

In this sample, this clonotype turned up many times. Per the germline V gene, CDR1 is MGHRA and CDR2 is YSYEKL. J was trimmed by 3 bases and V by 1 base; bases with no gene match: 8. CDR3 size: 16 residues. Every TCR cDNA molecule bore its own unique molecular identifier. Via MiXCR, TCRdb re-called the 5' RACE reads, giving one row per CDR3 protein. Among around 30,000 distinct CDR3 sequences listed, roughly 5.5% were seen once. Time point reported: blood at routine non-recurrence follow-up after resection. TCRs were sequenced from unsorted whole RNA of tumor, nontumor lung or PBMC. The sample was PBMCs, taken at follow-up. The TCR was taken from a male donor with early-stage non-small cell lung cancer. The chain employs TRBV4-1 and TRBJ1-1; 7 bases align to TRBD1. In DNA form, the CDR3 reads TGCGCCAGCAGCCAAGGTGAGACAGGGTTGTACACTGAAGCTTTCTTT. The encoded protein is CASSQGETGLYTEAFF.